The 30 T cell receptor beta chains in this list originate from one sample, sequenced in a study of identical twins. TCRdb ran MiXCR on the 5' RACE reads and lists one entry per CDR3 protein. The table has 420,000 or so distinct CDR3 sequences, under 20% seen once; the top ten hold roughly 12%. Sequencing used naive T cells sorted from blood. Source of these receptors: a man in his forties or fifties in good health.

The V gene is TRBV20-1, the J gene TRBJ1-6, with D perhaps TRBD1 (6 bases). Germline values: CDR1 DFQATT, CDR2 SNEGSKA (reference sequence). The CDR3 is made up of 13 amino acids. V lost 5 bases and J 10 bases, leaving 15 bases between the germline ends. The CDR3 sequence is CSAYLGQISPLHF. The CDR3 DNA is TGCAGTGCTTACCTCGGACAGATATCACCCCTCCACTTT.

This chain joins TRBV6-1 and TRBJ2-1; 11 bases are a match to TRBD1. J was trimmed by 7 bases and V by 6 bases; bases with no gene match: 8. Germline CDR1 MNHNS, CDR2 SASEGT. The CDR3 covers 15 residues. The CDR3 reads CASRPDRGLNNEQFF. CDR3 nucleotide sequence: TGTGCCAGCAGGCCGGACAGGGGGCTGAATAATGAGCAGTTCTTC.

V gene TRBV4-3 combines with J gene TRBJ1-1; D uncertain. This CDR3 spans 14 amino acids. The germline V gene encodes CDR1 LGHNA and CDR2 YSLEER. Trimming took off 3 bases at V and 5 bases at J, with 13 bases between the two ends. CDR3 DNA: TGCGCCAGCAGCCAGGAGGGCAGTTGGACTGAAGCTTTCTTT. Its translation is CASSQEGSWTEAFF.

This chain uses TRBV3-1 with TRBJ2-3; 7 nucleotides align to TRBD2. Trimming cost V 6 bases and J 3 bases; bases outside gene matches: 9. This CDR3 spans 15 amino acids. CDR1 is LGHDT, CDR2 YNNKEL, per germline (reference sequence). The CDR3 nucleotides read TGTGCCAGCAGGCCAGCGGGAATAGGTACAGATACGCAGTATTTT. This encodes CASRPAGIGTDTQYF.

This clonotype was seen repeatedly, ten times or more. V is TRBV20-1 and J is TRBJ2-7, with 7 bases identical to TRBD1. Trimming cost V 5 bases and J 0 bases; bases outside gene matches: 7. CDR3 length equals 14 residues. Per germline, CDR1 DFQATT and CDR2 SNEGSKA (reference sequence). In nucleotides, the CDR3 is TGCAGTGCTTCCGCCGGGACAGCCTCCTACGAGCAGTACTTC. Translating it yields CSASAGTASYEQYF.

This chain joins TRBV20-1 and TRBJ2-7, with 11 bases that match TRBD2. The CDR3 length is 14 residues. The trim removed 3 bases at V and 4 bases at J, leaving 5 bases unmatched. Germline V gene lookup returns CDR1 DFQATT and CDR2 SNEGSKA (reference sequence). This CDR3 is CSASPSGRRYEQYF. CDR3 nucleotide sequence: TGCAGTGCTAGTCCTAGCGGGAGGCGGTACGAGCAGTACTTC.

This clonotype showed up just a few times. The CDR3 is CATADSGGSSGANVLTF. The CDR3 DNA reads TGTGCCACCGCAGATTCGGGGGGCAGTTCTGGGGCCAACGTCCTGACTTTC. V and J are TRBV10-3 and TRBJ2-6, with D perhaps matching TRBD2 (7 bases). Trimming shortened V by 10 bases and J by 1 base, and 20 bases separated the two germline ends. In germline, CDR1 is ENHRY, CDR2 SYGVKD. The CDR3 loop spans 17 amino acids.

About this clonotype: It is likely a read error, because the conserved phenylalanine at the end of the CDR3 is missing. The chain carries TRBV6-2 or TRBV6-3 and TRBJ2-1; D possibly matches TRBD1 or TRBD2 (5 bases each). V lost 7 bases, J lost 5 bases, and 18 bases lay in between. This CDR3 spans 15 amino acids. The germline CDR1 and CDR2 sequences are MNHEY and SVGEGT. The CDR3 region has the DNA TGTGCCAGCACCAGAGGGGCGCGGGCAAACAATGAGCAGTTCCTC. This gives the protein CASTRGARANNEQFL.

The chain employs TRBV20-1 and TRBJ2-1; 11 bases fit TRBD1. Germline CDR1 is DFQATT and CDR2 is SNEGSKA (reference sequence). J lost 9 bases, V lost 3 bases, and 7 bases had no gene match. The CDR3 spans 14 residues. The CDR3 DNA reads TGCAGTGCTAGCGGGACAGGGGGGATTGGTGAGCAGTTCTTC. Protein: CSASGTGGIGEQFF.

The V and J genes are TRBV19 and TRBJ2-7; D is possibly TRBD1 or TRBD2 (6 bases each). The germline CDR1 and CDR2 sequences are LNHDA and SQIVND (reference sequence). The CDR3 consists of 15 residues. V lost 6 bases and J 2 bases, leaving 17 bases between the germline ends. CDR3 sequence reads: CASSPDRRGAYEQYF. The CDR3 coding sequence is TGTGCCAGTAGCCCCGACAGGAGGGGAGCCTACGAGCAGTACTTC.

The sample holds many counts of this clonotype. The chain uses TRBV5-1 and TRBJ1-6; possibly TRBD1 for D (6 bases). V was clipped by 0 bases and J by 7 bases, with 8 bases between them. The CDR3 spans 14 residues. Per germline, CDR1 SGHRS and CDR2 YFSETQ. In DNA form, the CDR3 reads TGCGCCAGCAGCTTGGGACAGGTGAATTCACCCCTCCACTTT. Protein: CASSLGQVNSPLHF.

V usage is TRBV27 and J usage is TRBJ2-6; no clear D. Trimming removed 3 bases at V and 4 bases at J, with 10 bases between. The CDR3 is 15 amino acids. Germline V gives CDR1 MNHEY, CDR2 SMNVEV (reference sequence). The CDR3 sequence is CASSFAAAGANVLTF. CDR3 coding DNA: TGTGCCAGCAGTTTTGCGGCTGCAGGGGCCAACGTCCTGACTTTC.

This clonotype was counted between two and nine times. V is TRBV5-1 and J is TRBJ1-1; D possibly corresponds to TRBD1 (6 bases). Trimming removed 3 bases from V and 1 base from J, with 16 bases in between. CDR3 length equals 16 residues. CDR1 SGHRS and CDR2 YFSETQ come from the germline V gene. In nucleotides, the CDR3 is TGCGCCAGCAGCTCCTCACAGGGCTCAAAGAACACTGAAGCTTTCTTT. Amino acid sequence: CASSSSQGSKNTEAFF.

This chain joins TRBV11-2 and TRBJ2-7; D unclear. The CDR3 has 19 residues. Germline CDR1 reads SGHAT; CDR2 reads FQNNGV. V lost 4 bases and J 1 base, leaving 26 bases between the germline ends. The CDR3: CASSSLKPGMSIKSYEQYF. CDR3 coding DNA: TGTGCCAGCAGCTCACTAAAACCGGGCATGTCGATCAAGTCCTACGAGCAGTACTTC.

This chain joins TRBV7-2 and TRBJ2-7; D might be TRBD1 (5 bases). V lost 1 base and J 6 bases, leaving 13 bases between the germline ends. The germline V gene encodes CDR1 SGHTA and CDR2 FQGNSA. The CDR3 loop spans 14 amino acids. The chain's CDR3 is CASSLVQGLTEQYF. The CDR3 coding sequence is TGTGCCAGCAGCTTAGTTCAGGGTTTGACCGAGCAGTACTTC.

There are a few counts of this clonotype. The chain has TRBV28 and TRBJ1-3; D is perhaps TRBD1 (5 bases). Looked up from germline, CDR1 is MDHEN and CDR2 is SYDVKM. The CDR3 covers 16 residues. With 7 bases removed from V and 0 bases from J, the gap between germline ends came to 16 bases. The CDR3 DNA reads as TGTGCCAGCAAACCGGGGCACACACTCTCTGGAAACACCATATATTTT. Translation gives CASKPGHTLSGNTIYF.

This clonotype was counted between two and nine times. The chain recombines TRBV20-1 with TRBJ2-7; D may be TRBD1 (5 bases). The CDR3 spans 12 residues. V lost 3 bases and J lost 2, with 8 bases in between. Germline loops: CDR1 DFQATT, CDR2 SNEGSKA (reference sequence). CDR3 sequence: CSARLGPYEQYF. The DNA for the CDR3 is TGCAGTGCTAGGCTGGGGCCCTACGAGCAGTACTTC.

There are many counts of this clonotype. CDR3 loop: CASSSGQEDSYEQYF. In DNA, the CDR3 is TGCGCCAGCAGCTCGGGACAGGAGGACTCCTACGAGCAGTACTTC. The chain combines TRBV5-1 with TRBJ2-7; TRBD1 aligns across 8 bases. In germline, CDR1 is SGHRS, CDR2 YFSETQ. Trimming cost V 3 bases and J 0 bases; bases outside gene matches: 5. This CDR3 spans 15 amino acids.

The chain carries TRBV6-6 and TRBJ1-2, with 8 positions matching TRBD1. Trimming cost V 5 bases and J 7 bases; bases outside gene matches: 6. CDR1 and CDR2 from the germline V gene are MNHNY and SVGAGI (reference sequence). The CDR3 length is 13 residues. CDR3 amino acids: CASSTLGQGGYTF. The CDR3 DNA reads TGTGCCAGCAGTACCCTTGGACAGGGTGGCTACACCTTC.

V and J are TRBV10-3 and TRBJ2-3, with TRBD2 matching 11 bases. This CDR3 is 18 amino acids long. The V gene end was trimmed by 10 bases and the J gene end by 0 bases; junction bases not matched to a gene: 15. Germline lookup yields CDR1 ENHRY and CDR2 SYGVKD. CDR3 DNA: TGTGCCACCCAACCCCTAGCGGGAGGTTCTTCTAGCACAGATACGCAGTATTTT. Amino acid sequence: CATQPLAGGSSSTDTQYF.

The chain employs TRBV2 and TRBJ2-3; 10 bases map to TRBD2. The V gene end was trimmed by 8 bases and the J gene end by 1 base; junction bases not matched to a gene: 3. CDR3 size: 14 residues. The germline CDR1 and CDR2 sequences are SNHLY and FYNNEI. The DNA of the CDR3 is TGTGCCAGCCGAGGGACTAGCGGCACAGATACGCAGTATTTT. This translates into CASRGTSGTDTQYF.

This clonotype was seen ten or more times. The chain is built from TRBV7-9 and TRBJ2-1, with TRBD2 identical over 7 bases. The CDR3 runs to 12 residues. The J segment lost 9 bases and the V segment lost 3 bases, leaving 2 bases of the junction unmatched. Germline V gene data show CDR1 as SEHNR and CDR2 as FQNEAQ (reference sequence). CDR3 DNA: TGTGCCAGCAGCTTTGGGGAGGGTGAGCAGTTCTTC. It yields the protein CASSFGEGEQFF.

This clonotype was observed a few times. The rearrangement uses TRBV5-1 and TRBJ1-1; TRBD1 aligns across 7 bases. Germline V gene data show CDR1 as SGHRS and CDR2 as YFSETQ. There are 15 residues in the CDR3. V trimming: 0 bases; J trimming: 5 bases; junction bases outside the gene matches: 7. The CDR3: CASSLVNRGGTEAFF. The DNA for the CDR3 is TGCGCCAGCAGCTTGGTTAACAGGGGTGGTACTGAAGCTTTCTTT.

The table lists this clonotype with a few counts. The chain employs TRBV6-5 and TRBJ2-1; TRBD1 agrees at 7 bases. The CDR3 is 14 amino acids. V shed 5 bases, J shed 6 bases, and the junction held 7 bases outside the gene matches. Germline CDR1 MNHEY, CDR2 SVGAGI. CDR3 bases: TGTGCCAGCAGTCTCTCGACAGGGCCCAATGAGCAGTTCTTC. Amino acid sequence: CASSLSTGPNEQFF.

In this sample, this clonotype turned up many times. The chain links TRBV5-1 to TRBJ2-2; possible D gene TRBD2, 5 bases. Trimming stripped 1 base from V and 4 bases from J, with 11 bases between. Germline CDR1 SGHRS, CDR2 YFSETQ. The CDR3 extends over 15 amino acids. CDR3 residues: CASSLLDGLTGELFF. The CDR3 DNA follows: TGCGCCAGCAGCTTGCTGGACGGACTCACCGGGGAGCTGTTTTTT.

The chain employs TRBV7-3 and TRBJ2-1, with 8 bases that match TRBD2. Germline CDR1 reads SGHTA; CDR2 reads FQGTGA. V dropped 5 bases and J dropped 8; count of bases not matched to a gene: 8. This CDR3 has 14 residues. CDR3 region: CASSLISGSHEQFF. The CDR3 region has the DNA TGTGCCAGCAGCCTCATCAGCGGGAGTCATGAGCAGTTCTTC.

This clonotype was seen ten or more times. CDR3 in amino acids: CAGASQVTEAFF. The CDR3, as DNA: TGTGCCGGTGCATCGCAGGTCACTGAAGCTTTCTTT. The genes are TRBV7-9 and TRBJ1-1; D is uncertain. The CDR3 contains 12 residues. V was cut by 11 bases and J by 4 bases, with 14 bases left in between. Germline-derived CDR1 and CDR2 are SEHNR and FQNEAQ (reference sequence).

The chain couples TRBV10-3 to TRBJ2-7; no reliable D call. The CDR3 sequence is 14 residues long. CDR1 is ENHRY and CDR2 is SYGVKD in the germline V gene. V lost 0 bases and J 3 bases, leaving 9 bases between the germline ends. The CDR3 spells CAISESFSGYEQYF. The CDR3 DNA sequence: TGTGCCATCAGTGAGTCATTTTCGGGCTACGAGCAGTACTTC.

The V call is TRBV10-3, the J call TRBJ2-2, with TRBD2 as a possible D gene (6 bases). Germline CDR1 and CDR2: ENHRY and SYGVKD. Trimming took 4 bases from V and 6 from J, leaving 9 bases between them. CDR3 size: 13 residues. CDR3 region: CAISGGDAGELFF. The CDR3 DNA follows: TGTGCCATCAGTGGGGGGGACGCCGGGGAGCTGTTTTTT.

The chain uses TRBV19 and TRBJ2-1; D might be TRBD1 (6 bases). Germline V gene lookup returns CDR1 LNHDA and CDR2 SQIVND (reference sequence). This CDR3 is 15 amino acids long. V lost 5 bases and J lost 6, with 17 bases in between. The CDR3: CASSYPQGLGNEQFF. The CDR3 coding sequence is TGTGCCAGTAGTTACCCCCAGGGGCTCGGCAATGAGCAGTTCTTC. The entire variable domain, with the rest obtained from reference TRBV19 and TRBJ2-1, is as follows: DGGITQSPKYLFRKEGQNVTLSCEQNLNHDAMYWYRQDPGQGLRLIYYSQIVNDFQKGDIAEGYSVSREKKESFPLTVTSAQKNPTAFYLCASSYPQGLGNEQFFGPGTRLTVL.